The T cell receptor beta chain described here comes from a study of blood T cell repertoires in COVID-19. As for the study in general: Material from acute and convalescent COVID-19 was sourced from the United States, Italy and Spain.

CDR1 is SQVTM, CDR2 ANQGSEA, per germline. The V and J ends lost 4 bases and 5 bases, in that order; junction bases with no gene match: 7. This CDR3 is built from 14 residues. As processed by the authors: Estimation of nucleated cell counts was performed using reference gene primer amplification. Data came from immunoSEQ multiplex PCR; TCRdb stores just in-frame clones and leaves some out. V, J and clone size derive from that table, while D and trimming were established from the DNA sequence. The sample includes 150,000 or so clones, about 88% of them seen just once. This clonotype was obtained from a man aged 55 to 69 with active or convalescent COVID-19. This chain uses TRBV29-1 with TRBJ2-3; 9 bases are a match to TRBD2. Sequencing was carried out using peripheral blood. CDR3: CSVVLAGAQDTQYF. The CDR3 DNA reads TGCAGCGTTGTCTTAGCGGGAGCTCAAGATACGCAGTATTTT.